Presented here are 17 T cell receptor beta chains from one specimen sequenced in a study of blood T cell repertoires in COVID-19. Assay: immunoSEQ multiplex PCR; the TCRdb copy retains only in-frame clones and omits some. The sample yields 150,000 to 180,000 clones, 80% seen once. Sequencing was done on a sample of peripheral blood. The receptors come from a man aged 55 to 69 with acute or convalescent COVID-19.

The chain carries TRBV5-1 and TRBJ1-2; 9 bases fit TRBD1. Trimming removed 3 bases from V and 3 bases from J; junction bases left unmatched: 6. Germline CDR1 and CDR2: SGHRS and YFSETQ. CDR3 length: 15 amino acids. DNA of the CDR3: TGCGCCAGCAGCTGGGGGGACAGGGTCCACTATGGCTACACCTTC. This codes for CASSWGDRVHYGYTF.

The rearrangement uses TRBV7-7 and TRBJ2-2; TRBD2 matches at 8 bases. Trimming removed 8 bases from V and 8 bases from J; junction bases left unmatched: 7. There are 13 residues in the CDR3. The V gene's germline CDR1 is SSHAT and CDR2 FNYEAQ (reference sequence). The CDR3 DNA reads TGTGCCAGCTCCGGGGGGGCAAAGGGGGAGCTGTTTTTT. Amino acids: CASSGGAKGELFF.

In DNA form, the CDR3 reads TGTGCCAGCAGCGTAGAACAGGGGGCTACCTACGAGCAGTACTTC. Protein sequence: CASSVEQGATYEQYF. The genes are TRBV9 and TRBJ2-7, with 9 bases lining up with TRBD1. Germline V gene sequence: CDR1 SGDLS, CDR2 YYNGEE. The CDR3 is 15 residues long. The V and J ends lost 0 bases and 2 bases, in that order; junction bases with no gene match: 3.

The CDR3 DNA follows: TGTGCCATCATCGGGGGGGATGGCACCGGGGAGCTGTTTTTT. Translation gives CAIIGGDGTGELFF. The V gene is TRBV10-3, the J gene TRBJ2-2; 8 bases are shared with TRBD2. CDR1 is ENHRY and CDR2 is SYGVKD in the germline V gene. J was trimmed by 4 bases and V by 7 bases; bases with no gene match: 5. There are 14 residues in the CDR3.

This sequence joins TRBV4-1 and TRBJ1-5; TRBD1 matches 8 bases. The CDR3 covers 16 residues. In germline, CDR1 is MGHRA, CDR2 YSYEKL. V trimming: 4 bases; J trimming: 3 bases; junction bases outside the gene matches: 8. DNA for the CDR3: TGCGCCAGCAGCCTTAACACAGGGGGTAACAATCAGCCCCAGCATTTT. Protein product: CASSLNTGGNNQPQHF.

This clone occurred once. The rearrangement uses TRBV18 and TRBJ1-3; 9 positions agree with TRBD1. The CDR3 is 15 amino acids. Germline-derived CDR1 and CDR2 are KGHSH and LQKENI. Trimming cost V 3 bases and J 4 bases; bases outside gene matches: 4. The CDR3 DNA follows: TGTGCCAGCTCACCCGGACAGGGGAGAGGAAACACCATATATTTT. This codes for CASSPGQGRGNTIYF.

The rearrangement joins TRBV4-1 to TRBJ2-4; TRBD2 matches 12 bases. Losses at the gene ends were 4 bases for V and 7 bases for J; bases not matched to a gene: 5. This CDR3 contains 15 residues. Germline CDR1 reads MGHRA; CDR2 reads YSYEKL. CDR3 protein: CASSPTSGGGNIQYF. The DNA of the CDR3 is TGCGCCAGCAGCCCGACTAGCGGGGGTGGTAACATTCAGTACTTC.

The chain has TRBV3-1 (or the pseudogene TRBV3-2) and TRBJ2-5; 11 bases fit TRBD2. Germline CDR1 and CDR2: LGHDT and YNNKEL (reference sequence). The CDR3 covers 14 residues. The trim removed 7 bases at V and 4 bases at J, leaving 5 bases unmatched. CDR3 loop: CASTLAGGVETQYF. CDR3 in DNA: TGTGCCAGCACCCTAGCGGGAGGAGTAGAGACCCAGTACTTC.

This clone was picked up one time. The chain carries TRBV20-1 and TRBJ1-1, with D uncertain. The CDR3 loop spans 10 amino acids. V lost 1 base and J 10 bases, leaving 7 bases between the germline ends. Per germline, CDR1 DFQATT and CDR2 SNEGSKA (reference sequence). In DNA form, the CDR3 reads TGCAGTGCTAGAGGACAAGGAGCTTTCTTT. Translation gives CSARGQGAFF.

The chain recombines TRBV4-1 with TRBJ2-7; the match to TRBD1 covers 7 bases. Trimming cost V 1 base and J 2 bases; bases outside gene matches: 5. CDR1 and CDR2 from the germline V gene are MGHRA and YSYEKL. The CDR3 spans 15 residues. CDR3 residues: CASSQGPGQPYEQYF. DNA for the CDR3: TGCGCCAGCAGCCAAGGCCCGGGACAGCCCTACGAGCAGTACTTC.

The J gene is TRBJ2-3, the V gene TRBV13; 8 positions match TRBD1. The CDR3 extends over 15 amino acids. Germline CDR1 PRHDT, CDR2 FYEKMQ (reference sequence). Trimming took 6 bases from V and 6 from J; bases not matched to a gene: 11. The CDR3 loop is CASRHSRDRPDTQYF. The CDR3 nucleotides are TGTGCCAGCAGGCACTCCCGGGACAGGCCGGATACGCAGTATTTT.

The chain uses TRBV2 and TRBJ2-3, with a possible D match to TRBD2 (6 bases). V was pared by 3 bases and J by 4 bases, with 14 bases between. CDR3 length: 15 amino acids. Germline CDR1 is SNHLY and CDR2 is FYNNEI. The CDR3 sequence is CASSEAGTGADTQYF. In nucleotides, the CDR3 is TGTGCCAGCAGTGAGGCTGGTACGGGGGCAGATACGCAGTATTTT.

The rearrangement joins TRBV7-9 to TRBJ2-7, with a possible D match to TRBD2 (5 bases). Looked up from germline, CDR1 is SEHNR and CDR2 is FQNEAQ (reference sequence). CDR3 length: 13 residues. The germline V and J ends were trimmed by 7 bases and 3 bases, with 13 bases remaining between them. The CDR3 protein is CASTSGGYYEQYF. The CDR3 DNA sequence: TGTGCCAGCACGAGCGGCGGCTACTACGAGCAGTACTTC.

The gene calls are TRBV19 and TRBJ1-2, with D hard to call. Germline loops: CDR1 LNHDA, CDR2 SQIVND (reference sequence). With 6 bases removed from V and 4 bases from J, the gap between germline ends came to 9 bases. This CDR3 is 12 amino acids long. DNA of the CDR3: TGTGCCAGTAGGGGCTTAACCTATGGCTACACCTTC. It specifies CASRGLTYGYTF.

V gene TRBV5-1 combines with J gene TRBJ2-7; 7 positions match TRBD1. Germline V CDR1 and CDR2: SGHRS, YFSETQ. This CDR3 has 14 amino acids. Trimming at V came to 4 bases and at J to 4 bases, leaving 8 bases not matched to a gene. The DNA for the CDR3 is TGCGCCAGCAGCCCTAGGGCGACAGGGTACGAGCAGTACTTC. Its translation is CASSPRATGYEQYF. Supplemented by reference TRBV5-1 and TRBJ2-7, the full variable domain reads KAGVTQTPRYLIKTRGQQVTLSCSPISGHRSVSWYQQTPGQGLQFLFEYFSETQRNKGNFPGRFSGRQFSNSRSEMNVSTLELGDSALYLCASSPRATGYEQYFGPGTRLTVT.

This clone was observed a single time. The chain joins TRBV21-1 to TRBJ2-3; TRBD1, as called in the table, went unchecked against the DNA. TRBV21-1 is a listed pseudogene. The CDR3 spans 17 residues. The CDR3, as DNA: TGTGCCATCTGGGGCAGGGACAGCCCATTTAGCACAGATACGCAGTATTTT. Translated: CAIWGRDSPFSTDTQYF.

The rearrangement links TRBV3-1 (or the pseudogene TRBV3-2) to TRBJ2-1; D is unclear. The CDR3 consists of 13 residues. V shed 4 bases and J shed 10 bases, with 14 bases lying between them. Germline V gene data show CDR1 as LGHDT and CDR2 as YNNKEL (reference sequence). The CDR3 loop is CASSPAGVTEQFF. Written as DNA, the CDR3 is TGTGCCAGCAGCCCCGCAGGTGTCACCGAGCAGTTCTTC.